This T cell receptor (beta chain) was captured by sequencing in a study of blood T cells in healthy people across ages. Overall study results and limits: Observed TCR beta diversity per million T cells went down as age went up. This fall followed a roughly linear course with age. With naive T cell percentage, TCR beta diversity showed a strong correlation. Reliance upon unsorted PBMCs precluded definitive naive versus antigen-experienced comparison.

This clonotype has ten or more counts. No antigen is known for it. A second 7 to 11 cycle PCR used barcoded and J-beta primers. Tagging of each cDNA molecule was performed by a template-switch adaptor with 12 random nucleotides. TCRdb independently ran MiXCR on the 5' RACE reads; one entry per CDR3 protein. Among some 900,000 distinct CDR3 sequences listed, under 30% were seen once. CDR1 and CDR2 (germline): DFQATT, SNEGSKA (reference sequence). This CDR3 has 15 residues. With 0 bases clipped from V and 4 bases from J, the junction kept 5 bases outside the gene matches. This clonotype was obtained from a woman aged 80 or over in good health. J is TRBJ2-3 and V is TRBV20-1; 9 bases align to TRBD2. The sequencing sample was made of blood. CDR3 coding DNA: TGCAGTGCTAGAGATCCTAGCGGGGTTGCAGATACGCAGTATTTT. It is translated as CSARDPSGVADTQYF.